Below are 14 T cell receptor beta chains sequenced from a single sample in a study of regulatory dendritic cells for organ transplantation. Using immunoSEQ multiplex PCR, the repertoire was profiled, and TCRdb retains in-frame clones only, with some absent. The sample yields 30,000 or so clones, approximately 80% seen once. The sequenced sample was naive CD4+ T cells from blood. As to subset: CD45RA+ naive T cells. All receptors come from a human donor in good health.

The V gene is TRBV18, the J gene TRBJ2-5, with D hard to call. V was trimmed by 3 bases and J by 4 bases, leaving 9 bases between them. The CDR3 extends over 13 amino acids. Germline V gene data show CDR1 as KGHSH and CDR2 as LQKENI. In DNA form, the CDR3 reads TGTGCCAGCTCACCCCTCCCCGGAGAGACCCAGTACTTC. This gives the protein CASSPLPGETQYF.

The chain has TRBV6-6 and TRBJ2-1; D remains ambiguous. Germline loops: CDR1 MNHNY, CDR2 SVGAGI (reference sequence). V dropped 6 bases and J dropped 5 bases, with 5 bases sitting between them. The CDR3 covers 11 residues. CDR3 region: CASRSDNEQFF. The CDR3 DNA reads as TGTGCCAGCAGGAGCGACAATGAGCAGTTCTTC.

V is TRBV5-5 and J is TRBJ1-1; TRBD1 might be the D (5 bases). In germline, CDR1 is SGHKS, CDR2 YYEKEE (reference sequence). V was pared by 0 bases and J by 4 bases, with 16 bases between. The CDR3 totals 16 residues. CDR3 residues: CASSLADKLGPTEAFF. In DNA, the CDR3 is TGTGCCAGCAGCTTGGCCGACAAGTTGGGGCCCACTGAAGCTTTCTTT. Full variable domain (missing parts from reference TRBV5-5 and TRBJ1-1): DAGVTQSPTHLIKTRGQQVTLRCSPISGHKSVSWYQQVLGQGPQFIFQYYEKEERGRGNFPDRFSARQFPNYSSELNVNALLLGDSALYLCASSLADKLGPTEAFFGQGTRLTVV.

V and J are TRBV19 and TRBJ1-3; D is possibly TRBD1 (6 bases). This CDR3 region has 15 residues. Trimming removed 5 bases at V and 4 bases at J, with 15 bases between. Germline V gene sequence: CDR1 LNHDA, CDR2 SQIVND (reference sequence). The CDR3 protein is CASSGTTGYGNTIYF. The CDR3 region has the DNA TGTGCCAGTAGTGGAACTACAGGGTACGGAAACACCATATATTTT.

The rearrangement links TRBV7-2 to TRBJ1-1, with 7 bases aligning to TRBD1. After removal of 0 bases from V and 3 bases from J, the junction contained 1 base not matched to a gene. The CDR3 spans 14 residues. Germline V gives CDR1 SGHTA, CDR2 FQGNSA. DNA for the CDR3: TGTGCCAGCAGCTTAGCAGGGGGCTACACTGAAGCTTTCTTT. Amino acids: CASSLAGGYTEAFF. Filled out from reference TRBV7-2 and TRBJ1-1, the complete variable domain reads GAGVSQSPSNKVTEKGKDVELRCDPISGHTALYWYRQSLGQGLEFLIYFQGNSAPDKSGLPSDRFSAERTGGSVSTLTIQRTQQEDSAVYLCASSLAGGYTEAFFGQGTRLTVV.

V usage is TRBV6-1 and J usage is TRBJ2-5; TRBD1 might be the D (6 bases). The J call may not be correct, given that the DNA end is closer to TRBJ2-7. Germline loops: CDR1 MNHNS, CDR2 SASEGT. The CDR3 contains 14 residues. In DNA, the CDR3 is TGTGCCAGCAGTACCCAGACAGGCCCCTACGAGCAGTACTTC. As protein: CASSTQTGPYEQYF.

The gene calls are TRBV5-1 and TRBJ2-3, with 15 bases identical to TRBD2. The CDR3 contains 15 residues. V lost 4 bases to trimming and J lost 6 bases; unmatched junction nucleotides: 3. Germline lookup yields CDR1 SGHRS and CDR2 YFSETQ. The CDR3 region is CASSPGTSGGDTQYF. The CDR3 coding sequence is TGCGCCAGCAGCCCGGGGACTAGCGGGGGGGATACGCAGTATTTT.

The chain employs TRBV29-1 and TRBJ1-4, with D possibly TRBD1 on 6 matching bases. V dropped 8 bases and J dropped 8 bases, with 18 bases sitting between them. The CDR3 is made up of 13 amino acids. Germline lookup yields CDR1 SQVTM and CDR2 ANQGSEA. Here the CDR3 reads CSSQGSPGEKLFF. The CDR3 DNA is TGCAGCTCCCAGGGGTCGCCAGGGGAAAAACTGTTTTTT.

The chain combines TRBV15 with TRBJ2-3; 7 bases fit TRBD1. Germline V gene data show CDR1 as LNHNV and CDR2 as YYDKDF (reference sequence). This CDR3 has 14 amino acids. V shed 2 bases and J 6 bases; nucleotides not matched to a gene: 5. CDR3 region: CATSRSTGSDTQYF. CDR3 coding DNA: TGTGCCACCAGCAGATCGACAGGGTCCGATACGCAGTATTTT.

CDR3 DNA sequence: TGTGCCAGCACCTCAGGGTTGAGCAATCAGCCCCAGCATTTT. Encoded protein: CASTSGLSNQPQHF. The chain has TRBV6-1 and TRBJ1-5; weak D call: TRBD1 (5 bases). The CDR3 has 14 residues. In germline, CDR1 is MNHNS, CDR2 SASEGT. V lost 7 bases and J 1 base, leaving 11 bases between the germline ends.

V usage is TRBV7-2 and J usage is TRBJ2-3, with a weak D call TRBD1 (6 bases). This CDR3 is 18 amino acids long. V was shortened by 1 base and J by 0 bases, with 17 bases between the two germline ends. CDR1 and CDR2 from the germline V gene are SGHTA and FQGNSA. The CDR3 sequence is CASSLVAGTLTSTDTQYF. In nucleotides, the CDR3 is TGTGCCAGCAGCTTAGTAGCCGGGACATTAACTAGCACAGATACGCAGTATTTT. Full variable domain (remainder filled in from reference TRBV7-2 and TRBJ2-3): GAGVSQSPSNKVTEKGKDVELRCDPISGHTALYWYRQSLGQGLEFLIYFQGNSAPDKSGLPSDRFSAERTGGSVSTLTIQRTQQEDSAVYLCASSLVAGTLTSTDTQYFGPGTRLTVL.

The CDR3 protein is CASSYTGELFF. As DNA, the CDR3 is TGTGCCAGCTCCTACACCGGGGAGCTGTTTTTT. The gene calls are TRBV18 and TRBJ2-2; D is uncertain. Germline CDR1 is KGHSH and CDR2 is LQKENI. This CDR3 comprises 11 residues. Trimming took off 6 bases at V and 3 bases at J, with 2 bases between the two ends.

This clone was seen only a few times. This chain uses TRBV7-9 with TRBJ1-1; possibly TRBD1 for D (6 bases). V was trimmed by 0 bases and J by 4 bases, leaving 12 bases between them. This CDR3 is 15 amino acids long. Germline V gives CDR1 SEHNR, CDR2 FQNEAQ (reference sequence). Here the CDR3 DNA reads TGTGCCAGCAGCTTAGCGCGGGGGACAACCACTGAAGCTTTCTTT. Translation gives CASSLARGTTTEAFF.

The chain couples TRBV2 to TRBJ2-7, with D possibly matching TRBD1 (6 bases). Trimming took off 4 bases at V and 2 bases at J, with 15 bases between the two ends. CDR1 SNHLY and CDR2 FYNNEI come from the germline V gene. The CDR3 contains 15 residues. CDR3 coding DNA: TGTGCCAGCAGTGTGTCCGGGACATACGCCTACGAGCAGTACTTC. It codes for CASSVSGTYAYEQYF.